The 29 T cell receptor beta chains below all came from one sample that was sequenced in a study of T-cell memory formation after mild COVID-19. Each CDR3 protein gets one entry after TCRdb re-called the 5' RACE reads with MiXCR. The sample includes roughly 100,000 distinct CDR3 sequences, about an eighth of them seen just once. Material: PBMCs or a T cell subset sorted from them (not recorded which). The receptors originated from an adult woman who had mild COVID-19 (a few samples of this study predate the infection). Cell type and time point are not known.

A word on this clonotype: At one end the junction does not follow the germline gene, possibly because of a read error. The rearrangement uses TRBV12-3 or TRBV12-4 and TRBJ2-1; 8 nucleotides match TRBD2. The CDR3 runs to 13 residues. The CDR3 coding sequence is TGTGCCAGCAGCTTAGCGGGAACCAGTGAGCAGTTCTTC. Translated, it gives CASSLAGTSEQFF.

The V and J genes are TRBV7-8 and TRBJ1-5; no clear D gene. The CDR3 consists of 18 residues. Deletions cut 4 bases from V and 0 bases from J, with 19 bases between. Germline CDR1 is SGHVS and CDR2 is FQNEAQ. The CDR3, as DNA: TGTGCCAGCAGCTACCCGGGTGCCGACGGACTTAGCAATCAGCCCCAGCATTTT. Its translation is CASSYPGADGLSNQPQHF.

The J gene is TRBJ1-1, the V gene TRBV5-1, with TRBD1 as a possible D gene (5 bases). The germline V gene encodes CDR1 SGHRS and CDR2 YFSETQ. V gave up 0 bases and J gave up 3 bases, with 12 bases separating them. This CDR3 has 15 residues. CDR3 loop: CASSLGRGMDTEAFF. The CDR3 DNA reads as TGCGCCAGCAGCTTGGGGCGGGGGATGGACACTGAAGCTTTCTTT. The full variable domain, completed using reference TRBV5-1 and TRBJ1-1, is KAGVTQTPRYLIKTRGQQVTLSCSPISGHRSVSWYQQTPGQGLQFLFEYFSETQRNKGNFPGRFSGRQFSNSRSEMNVSTLELGDSALYLCASSLGRGMDTEAFFGQGTRLTVV.

The chain has TRBV27 and TRBJ2-7; D is perhaps TRBD1 (5 bases). CDR3 size: 14 residues. Per the germline V gene, CDR1 is MNHEY and CDR2 is SMNVEV (reference sequence). The ends were cut back, 5 bases at V and 3 bases at J, with 14 bases in the middle. DNA for the CDR3: TGTGCCAGCAGTCTTGCCGGACAATTCTACGAGCAGTACTTC. This codes for CASSLAGQFYEQYF.

With regard to this clonotype: A much larger clone lies a single base off, so this may be a read error. V usage is TRBV7-9 and J usage is TRBJ2-3, with a weak D call TRBD1 (5 bases). V dropped 3 bases and J dropped 1 base, with 23 bases sitting between them. Germline assignment: CDR1 SEHNR and CDR2 FQNEAQ (reference sequence). The CDR3 sequence is 19 residues long. CDR3 sequence reads: CASSFSMGGATTRTDTQYF. CDR3 DNA: TGTGCCAGCAGCTTCTCAATGGGTGGGGCCACCACTCGCACAGATACGCAGTATTTT.

Only a few counts were recorded for this clonotype. The genes are TRBV3-1 and TRBJ2-7; perhaps TRBD2 as D (5 bases). The CDR3 loop spans 10 amino acids. V was cut by 10 bases and J by 3 bases, with 7 bases left in between. Germline CDR1 is LGHDT and CDR2 is YNNKEL (reference sequence). CDR3 coding DNA: TGTGCCAACGACTACTACGAGCAGTACTTC. It is translated as CANDYYEQYF.

This chain uses TRBV7-3 with TRBJ1-2, with 7 bases that match TRBD1. The CDR3 sequence is 16 residues long. V shed 2 bases and J 4 bases; nucleotides not matched to a gene: 10. Per germline, CDR1 SGHTA and CDR2 FQGTGA. CDR3 sequence: CASSLGGDSLPYGYTF. DNA for the CDR3: TGTGCCAGCAGCTTAGGGGGGGACAGTCTTCCCTATGGCTACACCTTC.

The V and J genes are TRBV19 and TRBJ2-7; perhaps D is TRBD1 or TRBD2 (5 bases each). CDR1 LNHDA and CDR2 SQIVND come from the germline V gene (reference sequence). V lost 6 bases, J lost 4 bases, and 19 bases lay in between. The CDR3 contains 15 residues. The CDR3 region is CASSIRPGSGYEQYF. The CDR3 DNA is TGTGCCAGTAGCATCCGGCCAGGGTCGGGATACGAGCAGTACTTC.

This clonotype has at least ten counts. V usage is TRBV7-8 and J usage is TRBJ2-1, with D perhaps matching TRBD2 (5 bases). Trimming shortened V by 5 bases and J by 2 bases, and 10 bases separated the two germline ends. The V gene's germline CDR1 is SGHVS and CDR2 FQNEAQ. This CDR3 region has 14 residues. DNA for the CDR3: TGTGCCAGCAGCGGAGGTGCTCCCTACAATGAGCAGTTCTTC. Amino acid sequence: CASSGGAPYNEQFF.

In this sample, this clonotype turned up a few times. J is TRBJ2-7 and V is TRBV7-9; D perhaps matches TRBD1 (6 bases). V dropped 5 bases and J dropped 9 bases, with 17 bases sitting between them. The CDR3 has 13 residues. Germline V gene sequence: CDR1 SEHNR, CDR2 FQNEAQ (reference sequence). The CDR3: CASSETGFMGQYF. CDR3 coding DNA: TGTGCCAGCAGCGAAACAGGGTTCATGGGGCAGTACTTC.

The V call is TRBV30, the J call TRBJ1-1; maybe TRBD1 (5 bases). The V and J ends lost 5 bases and 0 bases respectively, with 10 bases between them. This CDR3 spans 13 amino acids. Germline CDR1 GTSNPN, CDR2 SVGIG (reference sequence). DNA for the CDR3: TGTGCCTGGGCGACAGATATGAACACTGAAGCTTTCTTT. It translates to CAWATDMNTEAFF. Using reference TRBV30 and TRBJ1-1 for the parts outside the CDR3, the full variable domain is SQTIHQWPATLVQPVGSPLSLECTVEGTSNPNLYWYRQAAGRGLQLLFYSVGIGQISSEVPQNLSASRPQDRQFILSSKKLLLSDSGFYLCAWATDMNTEAFFGQGTRLTVV.

This clonotype was observed many times. The CDR3 spells CASSFPPPSTSGAYNEQFF. For the CDR3, the DNA is TGCGCCAGCAGCTTCCCTCCTCCATCGACTAGCGGGGCCTACAATGAGCAGTTCTTC. This rearrangement joins TRBV5-1 to TRBJ2-1, with 11 bases identical to TRBD2. Germline V gives CDR1 SGHRS, CDR2 YFSETQ. The CDR3 covers 19 residues. V was pared by 2 bases and J by 2 bases, with 12 bases of the junction left unmatched.

CDR3 nucleotides: TGTGCCAGCAGTTTAGTCCTAGCGGGTGAGACCCAGTACTTC. Amino acids: CASSLVLAGETQYF. The V call is TRBV12-3 or TRBV12-4, the J call TRBJ2-5, with 8 bases identical to TRBD2. Trimming cost V 1 base and J 5 bases; bases outside gene matches: 3. The CDR3 has 14 residues.

CDR3 bases: TGTGCCAGCAGCCAAGGCCGTACTGAAGCTTTCTTT. Its translation is CASSQGRTEAFF. The chain carries TRBV4-2 and TRBJ1-1; D is ambiguous. The CDR3 totals 12 residues. V lost 1 base and J lost 5, with 5 bases in between. Germline-derived CDR1 and CDR2 are LGHNA and YNFKEQ.

This chain links TRBV4-1 with TRBJ2-2; D not certain. Germline V gives CDR1 MGHRA, CDR2 YSYEKL. Trimming stripped 4 bases from V and 5 bases from J, with 8 bases between. CDR3 length: 13 residues. In nucleotides, the CDR3 is TGCGCCAGCAGCCCGGCGCTAACCGGGGAGCTGTTTTTT. Its protein product is CASSPALTGELFF.

This clonotype was seen a handful of times. The chain uses TRBV4-2 and TRBJ2-2; D is unresolved. The CDR3 spans 14 residues. The V end lost 4 bases, the J end lost 1 base, and 7 bases lay between the germline ends. Germline loops: CDR1 LGHNA, CDR2 YNFKEQ. As DNA, the CDR3 is TGTGCCAGCAGCCCTCCTATGAACACCGGGGAGCTGTTTTTT. It is translated as CASSPPMNTGELFF.

The gene calls are TRBV7-9 and TRBJ1-5; 10 positions match TRBD1. V lost 5 bases and J lost 6; bases outside the gene matches: 4. Per the germline V gene, CDR1 is SEHNR and CDR2 is FQNEAQ (reference sequence). The CDR3 length is 14 residues. For the CDR3, the DNA is TGTGCCAGCAGCGACGGGACAGGGGTTCAGCCCCAGCATTTT. This gives the protein CASSDGTGVQPQHF.

The chain has TRBV9 and TRBJ2-3; 12 bases line up with TRBD2. J was trimmed by 6 bases and V by 3 bases; bases with no gene match: 5. There are 15 residues in the CDR3. In germline, CDR1 is SGDLS, CDR2 YYNGEE. CDR3 nucleotides: TGTGCCAGCAGCGAGGGACTAGCGGGCGTTGATACGCAGTATTTT. Encoded protein: CASSEGLAGVDTQYF.

This clonotype was observed a few times. This chain uses TRBV6-2 or TRBV6-3 with TRBJ2-1; TRBD1 aligns across 8 bases. With V trimmed by 2 bases and J by 5 bases, 8 bases remained unmatched. The germline V gene encodes CDR1 MNHEY and CDR2 SVGEGT. The CDR3 sequence is 16 residues long. The CDR3 sequence is CASSYVGRGPDNEQFF. The CDR3 DNA sequence: TGTGCCAGCAGTTACGTGGGCAGGGGGCCCGACAATGAGCAGTTCTTC.

This clonotype came up many times. J is TRBJ1-1 and V is TRBV7-9; D unclear. The CDR3 length is 11 residues. Germline V gene lookup returns CDR1 SEHNR and CDR2 FQNEAQ (reference sequence). Between the trimmed V and J ends, which lost 6 bases and 4 bases, there was a span of 6 bases. The CDR3 DNA reads TGTGCCAGCAGTCCATCCACTGAAGCTTTCTTT. Its translation: CASSPSTEAFF.

Comments on this clonotype: The conserved phenylalanine or tryptophan normally closing the CDR3 is absent here, so this likely arose from a read error. This chain links TRBV7-8 with TRBJ2-5; D gene uncertain. The length of the CDR3 is 12 residues. Trimming took 4 bases from V and 0 from J, leaving 3 bases between them. CDR1 and CDR2 from the germline V gene are SGHVS and FQNEAQ. Here the CDR3 reads CASSWDQETQYS. In DNA form, the CDR3 reads TGTGCCAGCAGCTGGGACCAAGAGACCCAGTACTCC.

To note about this clonotype: A read error may produce the germline difference seen at one junction end. The genes are TRBV30 and TRBJ2-2; D unclear. The germline V gene encodes CDR1 GTSNPN and CDR2 SVGIG (reference sequence). The CDR3 sequence is 14 residues long. CDR3 in amino acids: CDWSVMGKYGELFF. The CDR3 nucleotides are TGTGACTGGAGTGTCATGGGAAAATACGGGGAGCTGTTTTTT.

The chain recombines TRBV7-3 with TRBJ2-3; TRBD2 matches 10 bases. The germline gives CDR1 SGHTA, CDR2 FQGTGA. The CDR3 spans 15 residues. V lost 4 bases and J lost 6; bases outside the gene matches: 7. The CDR3 bases are TGTGCCAGCAGCTCCTTAGCGGGGGGTTATGATACGCAGTATTTT. As protein: CASSSLAGGYDTQYF.

There are a few counts of this clonotype. The CDR3 nucleotides are TGTGCCAGCACCAGAGGTCGACAGGGGTGCACCGGGGAGCTGTTTTTT. Translated: CASTRGRQGCTGELFF. This rearrangement joins TRBV25-1 to TRBJ2-2; 8 positions agree with TRBD1. CDR1 and CDR2 from the germline V gene are MGHDK and SYGVNS. Trimming took 7 bases from V and 4 from J; bases not matched to a gene: 11. The CDR3 runs to 16 residues. Supplemented by reference TRBV25-1 and TRBJ2-2, the full variable domain reads EADIYQTPRYLVIGTGKKITLECSQTMGHDKMYWYQQDPGMELHLIHYSYGVNSTEKGDLSSESTVSRIRTEHFPLTLESARPSHTSQYLCASTRGRQGCTGELFFGEGSRLTVL.

The rearrangement joins TRBV12-3 or TRBV12-4 to TRBJ2-4; D perhaps matches TRBD2 (6 bases). V was trimmed by 8 bases and J by 0 bases, leaving 11 bases between them. This CDR3 has 14 amino acids. Here the CDR3 DNA reads TGTGCCAGCCTGGGGGGACTAGCCAAAAACATTCAGTACTTC. This gives the protein CASLGGLAKNIQYF.

The rearrangement links TRBV7-9 to TRBJ2-1, with TRBD2 identical over 8 bases. The CDR3 covers 11 residues. V trimming: 1 base; J trimming: 15 bases; junction bases outside the gene matches: 2. Germline assignment: CDR1 SEHNR and CDR2 FQNEAQ (reference sequence). The CDR3 DNA follows: TGTGCCAGCAGCTTAGGGACTAGCCCGTTCTTC. It encodes CASSLGTSPFF.

A few counts support this clonotype. The V and J genes are TRBV20-1 and TRBJ2-1, with D possibly being TRBD2 (6 bases). Deletions cut 2 bases from V and 4 bases from J, with 15 bases between. In germline, CDR1 is DFQATT, CDR2 SNEGSKA (reference sequence). This CDR3 has 15 residues. The CDR3 sequence is CSARLTASAYNEQFF. In nucleotides, the CDR3 is TGCAGTGCTAGACTTACGGCTAGCGCTTACAATGAGCAGTTCTTC.

This rearrangement joins TRBV18 to TRBJ2-1; D not resolved. Trimming took 0 bases from V and 7 from J, leaving 7 bases between them. This CDR3 has 13 residues. The germline V gene has CDR1 KGHSH and CDR2 LQKENI. The CDR3 sequence: CASSPPIPNEQFF. CDR3 in DNA: TGTGCCAGCTCACCACCCATTCCGAATGAGCAGTTCTTC.

J is TRBJ2-7 and V is TRBV12-3 or TRBV12-4; 10 nucleotides match TRBD2. This CDR3 has 15 amino acids. The V gene end was trimmed by 4 bases and the J gene end by 3 bases; junction bases not matched to a gene: 6. The CDR3 is CASSSLAGGLYEQYF. In DNA, the CDR3 is TGTGCCAGCAGTTCCTTAGCGGGAGGCCTCTACGAGCAGTACTTC.